This paragraph reports one TCR beta chain. Here immunoSEQ multiplex PCR was the method, and the copy in TCRdb shows in-frame clones only, minus some. The table includes 50,000 to 70,000 clones, roughly nine tenths detected once. The sample is drawn from a study of OX40 agonist ivuxolimab in advanced cancers. The wider study: Patients got intravenous ivuxolimab at 0.01 to 10 mg/kg every 2 weeks.

This CDR3 comprises 15 residues. V trimming: 0 bases; J trimming: 6 bases; junction bases outside the gene matches: 7. Germline lookup yields CDR1 SGHRS and CDR2 YFSETQ. The sequenced sample was CD4+ or CD8+ T cells sorted from blood, obtained in a trial of the OX40 agonist ivuxolimab. This TCR was recovered from an adult with an advanced solid tumor such as melanoma, head and neck, liver or kidney cancer. V gene TRBV5-1 combines with J gene TRBJ2-7, with 9 bases lining up with TRBD2. CDR3 region: CASSLGAGGPSEQYF. CDR3 in DNA: TGCGCCAGCAGCTTGGGCGCGGGAGGGCCGTCCGAGCAGTACTTC.